The following is a TCR beta chain sequence with its context. What it binds is not known. The sample is drawn from a study of cytomegalovirus exposure and HLA in healthy donors. Study-level results: Cytomegalovirus-associated status was assigned to 164 TCR beta chains. A later examination showed that TCR association rates differed by HLA locus, with DRB1 most and HLA-C fewest. In an earlier analysis, most TCR beta V segments were productive about 87% or about 30% of the time.

Germline trimming cut 5 bases from V and 7 bases from J; bases unmatched to any gene: 9. The CDR3 is made up of 16 amino acids. CDR1 is MNHNS, CDR2 SASEGT, per germline. Amplification used 60 Vbeta primers and 13 Jbeta primers. The assay was immunoSEQ multiplex PCR, and TCRdb's table has in-frame clones only and misses some. This sample yields around 76,000 clones, of which 65% to 70% are seen a single time; 7.5% to 9% belongs to the top ten. Sample: PBMCs. The TCR was taken from a man aged 40-49 years in good health and CMV-seropositive. The chain uses TRBV6-1 and TRBJ2-5; 14 bases are a match to TRBD2. In DNA form, the CDR3 reads TGTGCCAGCAGTAAAGGACTAGCGGGAGGCGTTGGGACCCAGTACTTC. Residues: CASSKGLAGGVGTQYF.